Ten or more counts support the clone carrying this TCR beta chain. As part of library construction, unique molecular identifiers were attached to individual cDNA molecules. TCRdb re-analysed the 5' RACE reads in MiXCR, keeping a single row per CDR3 protein. The table shows tens of thousands of distinct CDR3 sequences, with roughly a tenth occurring only once. The data were taken from a study of early T cells in non-severe SARS-CoV-2 infection. The overall study: The authors sequenced bulk RNA from unsorted whole blood, leaving chains unpaired.

Germline V gene data show CDR1 as SGHTA and CDR2 as FQGNSA. The CDR3 is 14 residues long. Trimming took 4 bases from V and 9 from J; bases not matched to a gene: 9. The clonotype originates from an adult who was a healthcare worker with PCR-confirmed SARS-CoV-2 infection or an uninfected control (not recorded which). The gene calls are TRBV7-2 and TRBJ2-7, with 10 bases identical to TRBD2. The sequenced sample was whole blood. This CDR3 reads CASSSGLAASWQYF. The DNA for the CDR3 is TGTGCCAGCAGCTCCGGACTAGCGGCGTCTTGGCAGTACTTC. Variable domain in full (rest from reference TRBV7-2 and TRBJ2-7): GAGVSQSPSNKVTEKGKDVELRCDPISGHTALYWYRQSLGQGLEFLIYFQGNSAPDKSGLPSDRFSAERTGGSVSTLTIQRTQQEDSAVYLCASSSGLAASWQYFGPGTRLTVT.